This T cell receptor (beta chain) was captured in a study of blood T cell repertoires in COVID-19. Across the whole study: T cells, B-cell-depleted T cells, or PBMCs supplied cDNA or gDNA.

Trimming took off 3 bases at V and 1 base at J, with 16 bases between the two ends. Germline V CDR1 and CDR2: SGHTA, FQGNSA. The CDR3 runs 16 residues. Methods used by the authors: It was from reference gene primer amplification that nucleated cell counts were estimated. Method: immunoSEQ multiplex PCR; TCRdb's copy keeps in-frame clones and lacks some. D and trimming come from the DNA, and the V and J calls and clone size come from that table. The sample holds 120,000 or so clones, over 75% seen once. The chain uses TRBV7-2 and TRBJ2-7, with D perhaps TRBD2 (6 bases). This TCR was sampled from a man aged 45 to 65 with acute or convalescent COVID-19. The sample was peripheral blood. CDR3 sequence: CASSFGGPTYSYEQYF. As DNA, the CDR3 is TGTGCCAGCAGCTTCGGAGGGCCCACCTATTCCTACGAGCAGTACTTC.